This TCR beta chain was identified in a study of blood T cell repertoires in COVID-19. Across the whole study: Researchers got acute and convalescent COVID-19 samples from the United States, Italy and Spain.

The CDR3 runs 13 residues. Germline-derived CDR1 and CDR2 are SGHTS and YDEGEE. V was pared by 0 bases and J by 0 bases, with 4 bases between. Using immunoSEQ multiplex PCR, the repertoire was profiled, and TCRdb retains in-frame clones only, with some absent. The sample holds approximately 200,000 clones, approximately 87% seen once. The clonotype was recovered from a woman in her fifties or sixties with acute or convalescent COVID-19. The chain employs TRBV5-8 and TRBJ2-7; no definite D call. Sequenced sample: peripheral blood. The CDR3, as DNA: TGTGCCAGCAGCTTGGACACCTCCTACGAGCAGTACTTC. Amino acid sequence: CASSLDTSYEQYF.